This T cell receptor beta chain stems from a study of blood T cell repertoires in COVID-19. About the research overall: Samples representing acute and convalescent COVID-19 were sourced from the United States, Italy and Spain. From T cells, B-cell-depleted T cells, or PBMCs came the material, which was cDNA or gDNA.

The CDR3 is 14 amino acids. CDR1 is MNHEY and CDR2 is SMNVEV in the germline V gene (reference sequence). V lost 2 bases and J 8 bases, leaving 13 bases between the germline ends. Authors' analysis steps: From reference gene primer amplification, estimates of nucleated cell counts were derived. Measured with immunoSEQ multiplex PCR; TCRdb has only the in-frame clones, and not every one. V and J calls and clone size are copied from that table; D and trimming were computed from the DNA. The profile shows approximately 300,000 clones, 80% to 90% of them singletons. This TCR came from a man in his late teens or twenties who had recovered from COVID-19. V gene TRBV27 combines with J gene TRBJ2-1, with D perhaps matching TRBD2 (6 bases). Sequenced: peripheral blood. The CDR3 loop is CASSLTGERYEQFF. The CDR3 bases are TGTGCCAGCAGTTTAACGGGGGAGAGGTATGAGCAGTTCTTC.